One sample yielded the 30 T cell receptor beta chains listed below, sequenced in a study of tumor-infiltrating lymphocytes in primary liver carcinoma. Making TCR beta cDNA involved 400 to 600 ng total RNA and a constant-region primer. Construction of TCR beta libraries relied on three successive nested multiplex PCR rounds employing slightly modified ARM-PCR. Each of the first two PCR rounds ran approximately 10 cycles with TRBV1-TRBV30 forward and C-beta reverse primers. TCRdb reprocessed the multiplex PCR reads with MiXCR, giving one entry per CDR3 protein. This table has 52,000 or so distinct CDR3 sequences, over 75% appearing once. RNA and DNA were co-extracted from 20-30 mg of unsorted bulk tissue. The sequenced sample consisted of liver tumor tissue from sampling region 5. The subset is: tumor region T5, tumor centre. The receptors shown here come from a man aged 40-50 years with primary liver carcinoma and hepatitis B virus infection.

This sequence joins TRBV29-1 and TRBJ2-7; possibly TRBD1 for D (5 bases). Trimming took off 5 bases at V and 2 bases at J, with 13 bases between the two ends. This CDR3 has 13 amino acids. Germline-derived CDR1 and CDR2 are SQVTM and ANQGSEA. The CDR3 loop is CSVSCTGAYEQYF. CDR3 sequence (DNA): TGCAGCGTTTCGTGCACAGGAGCCTACGAGCAGTACTTC.

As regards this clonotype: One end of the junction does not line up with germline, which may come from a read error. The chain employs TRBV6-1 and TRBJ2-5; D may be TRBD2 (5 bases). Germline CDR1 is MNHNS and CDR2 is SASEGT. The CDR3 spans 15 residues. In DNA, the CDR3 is TGTGGTAGCAGTGAAGCGGTGGGCGGCCAAGATACCCAGTACTTC. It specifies CGSSEAVGGQDTQYF.

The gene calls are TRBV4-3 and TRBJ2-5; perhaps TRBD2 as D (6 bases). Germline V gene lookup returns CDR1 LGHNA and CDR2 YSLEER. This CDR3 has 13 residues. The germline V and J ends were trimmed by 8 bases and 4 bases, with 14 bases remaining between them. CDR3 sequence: CASCLAYGETQYF. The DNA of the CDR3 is TGCGCCAGCTGCCTAGCGTATGGAGAGACCCAGTACTTC.

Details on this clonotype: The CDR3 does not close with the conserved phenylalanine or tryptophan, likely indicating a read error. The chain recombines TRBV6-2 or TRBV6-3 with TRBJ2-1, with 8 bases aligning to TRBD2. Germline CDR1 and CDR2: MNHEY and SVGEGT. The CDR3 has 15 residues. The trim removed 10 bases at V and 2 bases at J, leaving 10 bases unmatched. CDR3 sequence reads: CATHQIGRAYNEQFL. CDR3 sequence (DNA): TGTGCCACCCACCAGATCGGGAGGGCCTACAATGAGCAGTTCCTC.

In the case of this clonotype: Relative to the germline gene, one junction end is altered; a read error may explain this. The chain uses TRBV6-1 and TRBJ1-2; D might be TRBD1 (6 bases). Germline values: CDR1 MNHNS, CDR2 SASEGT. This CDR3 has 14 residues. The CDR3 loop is CASTTTAGDYGYAF. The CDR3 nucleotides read TGTGCCAGCACCACAACAGCAGGGGACTATGGCTACGCCTTC.

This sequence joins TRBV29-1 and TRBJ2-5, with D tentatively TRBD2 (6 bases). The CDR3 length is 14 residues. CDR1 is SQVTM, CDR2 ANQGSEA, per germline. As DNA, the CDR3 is TGCGGCTGCCATGTCGGGGCGGGGCAAGAGACCCAGTACTTC. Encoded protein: CGCHVGAGQETQYF.

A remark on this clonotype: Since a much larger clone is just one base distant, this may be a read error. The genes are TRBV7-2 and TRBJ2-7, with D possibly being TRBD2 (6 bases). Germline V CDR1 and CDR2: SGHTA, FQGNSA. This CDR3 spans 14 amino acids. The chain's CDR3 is CARSLAVTPYEQYF. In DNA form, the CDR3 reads TGTGCCAGGAGCTTAGCGGTGACTCCCTACGAGCAGTACTTC.

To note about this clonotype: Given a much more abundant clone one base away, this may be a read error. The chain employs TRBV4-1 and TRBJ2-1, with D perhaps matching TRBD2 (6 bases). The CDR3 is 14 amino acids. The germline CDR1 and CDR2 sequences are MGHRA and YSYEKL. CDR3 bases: TGCACCAGCAGCCAAGCGGGTTTAGTAAGTGAGCAGTTCTTC. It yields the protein CTSSQAGLVSEQFF.

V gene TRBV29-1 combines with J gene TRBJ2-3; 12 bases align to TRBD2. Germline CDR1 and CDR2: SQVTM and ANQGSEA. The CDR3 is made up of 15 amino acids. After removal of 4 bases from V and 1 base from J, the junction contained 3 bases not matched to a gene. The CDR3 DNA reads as TGCAGCGTTGCAGGACTAGCGGGGCGCACAGATACGCAGTATTTT. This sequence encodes CSVAGLAGRTDTQYF.

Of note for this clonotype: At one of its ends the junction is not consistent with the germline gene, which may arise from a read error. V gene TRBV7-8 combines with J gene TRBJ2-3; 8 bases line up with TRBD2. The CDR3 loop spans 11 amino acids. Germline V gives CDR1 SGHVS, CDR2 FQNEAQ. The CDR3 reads CASSAGGTQYF. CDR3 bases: TGCGCCAGCAGCGCGGGAGGTACGCAGTATTTT.

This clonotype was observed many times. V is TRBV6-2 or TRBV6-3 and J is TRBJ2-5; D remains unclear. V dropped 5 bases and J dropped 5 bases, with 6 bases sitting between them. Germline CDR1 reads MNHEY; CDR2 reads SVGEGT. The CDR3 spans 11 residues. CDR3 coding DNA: TGTGCCAGCAGTCAACCCGAGACCCAGTACTTC. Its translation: CASSQPETQYF.

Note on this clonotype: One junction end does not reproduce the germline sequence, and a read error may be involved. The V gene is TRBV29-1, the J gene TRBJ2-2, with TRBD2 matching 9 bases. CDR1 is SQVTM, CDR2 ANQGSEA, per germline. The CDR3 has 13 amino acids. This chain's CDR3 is CGVGLASTGELFF. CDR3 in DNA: TGCGGCGTTGGACTAGCGAGCACTGGGGAGCTGTTTTTT.

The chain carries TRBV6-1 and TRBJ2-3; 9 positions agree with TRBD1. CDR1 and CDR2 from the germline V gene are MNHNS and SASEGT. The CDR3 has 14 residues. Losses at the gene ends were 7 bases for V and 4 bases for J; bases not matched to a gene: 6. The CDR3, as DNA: TGTGCCAGCATGATCGACAGGGGGGCAGATACGCAGTATTTT. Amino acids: CASMIDRGADTQYF.

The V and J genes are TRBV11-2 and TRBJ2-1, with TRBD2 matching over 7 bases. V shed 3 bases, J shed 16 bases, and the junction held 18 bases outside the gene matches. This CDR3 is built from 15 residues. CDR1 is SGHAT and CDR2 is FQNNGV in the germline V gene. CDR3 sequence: CASSFSGPLNNEKFF. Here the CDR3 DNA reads TGTGCCAGCAGCTTTAGCGGGCCACTAAACAATGAGAAATTCTTC.

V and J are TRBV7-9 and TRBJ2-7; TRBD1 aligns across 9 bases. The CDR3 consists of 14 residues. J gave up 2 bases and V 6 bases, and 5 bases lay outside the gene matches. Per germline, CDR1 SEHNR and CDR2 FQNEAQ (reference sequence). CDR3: CASRPGTGPYEQYF. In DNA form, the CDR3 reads TGTGCCAGCAGGCCTGGGACAGGGCCCTACGAGCAGTACTTC.

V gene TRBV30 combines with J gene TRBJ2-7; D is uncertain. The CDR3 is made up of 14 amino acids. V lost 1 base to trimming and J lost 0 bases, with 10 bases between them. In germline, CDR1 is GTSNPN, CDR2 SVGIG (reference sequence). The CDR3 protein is CAWSGGHFSYEQYF. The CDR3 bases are TGTGCCTGGAGTGGTGGGCACTTCTCCTACGAGCAGTACTTC.

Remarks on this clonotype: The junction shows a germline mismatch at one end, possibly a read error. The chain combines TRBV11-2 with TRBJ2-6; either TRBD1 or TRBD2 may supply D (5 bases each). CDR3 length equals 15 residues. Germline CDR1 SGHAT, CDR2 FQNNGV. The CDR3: CATQRPRSGANLLTF. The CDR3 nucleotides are TGTGCCACCCAGCGGCCTCGTTCTGGGGCCAACCTCCTGACTTTC.

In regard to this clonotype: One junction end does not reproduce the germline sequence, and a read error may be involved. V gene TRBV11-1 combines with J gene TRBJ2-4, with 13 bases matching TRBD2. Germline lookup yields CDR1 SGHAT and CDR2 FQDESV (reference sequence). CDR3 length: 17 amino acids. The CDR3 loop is CASTFPGTSGTKNIQYF. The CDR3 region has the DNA TGTGCCAGCACCTTTCCTGGGACTAGCGGGACCAAGAACATCCAGTACTTT.

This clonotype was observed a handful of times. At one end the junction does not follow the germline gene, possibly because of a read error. The chain's CDR3 is CASNSGGRDNEQFF. In DNA, the CDR3 is TGTGCCAGCAACTCAGGGGGACGGGACAACGAGCAGTTCTTC. The chain recombines TRBV7-9 with TRBJ2-1, with 7 bases that match TRBD1. This CDR3 is built from 14 residues. Germline V gene lookup returns CDR1 SEHNR and CDR2 FQNEAQ (reference sequence).

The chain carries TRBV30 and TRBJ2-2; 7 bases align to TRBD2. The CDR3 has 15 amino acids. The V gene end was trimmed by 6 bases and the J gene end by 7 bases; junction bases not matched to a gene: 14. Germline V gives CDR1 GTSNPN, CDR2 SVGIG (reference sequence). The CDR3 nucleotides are TGTGCCTGTACCGAGGGACTAACGGGGGGCGGGGAGCTGTTTTTT. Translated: CACTEGLTGGGELFF.

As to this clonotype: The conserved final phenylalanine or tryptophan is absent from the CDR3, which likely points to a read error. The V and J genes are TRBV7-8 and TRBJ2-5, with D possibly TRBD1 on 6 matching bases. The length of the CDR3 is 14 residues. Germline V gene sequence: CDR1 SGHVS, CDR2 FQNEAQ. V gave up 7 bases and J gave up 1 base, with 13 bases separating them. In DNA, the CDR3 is TGTGCCAGCAAGCAGGGGACAACCCAAGAGACCCAGTACTCC. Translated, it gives CASKQGTTQETQYS.

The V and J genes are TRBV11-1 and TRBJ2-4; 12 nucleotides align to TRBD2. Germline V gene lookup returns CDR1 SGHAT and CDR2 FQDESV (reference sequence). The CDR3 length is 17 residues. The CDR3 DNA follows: TGTGCTACCAGCTCTCCCCGGACTAGCGGGACCAAAAACATTCAGTACTTC. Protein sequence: CATSSPRTSGTKNIQYF. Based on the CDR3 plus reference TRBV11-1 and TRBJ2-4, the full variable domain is EAEVAQSPRYKITEKSQAVAFWCDPISGHATLYWYRQILGQGPELLVQFQDESVVDDSQLPKDRFSAERLKGVDSTLKIQPAELGDSAMYLCATSSPRTSGTKNIQYFGAGTRLSVL.

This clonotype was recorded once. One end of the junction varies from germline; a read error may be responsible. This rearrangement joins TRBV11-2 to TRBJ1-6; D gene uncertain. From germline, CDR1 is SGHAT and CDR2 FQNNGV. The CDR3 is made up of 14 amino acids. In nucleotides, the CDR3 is TGTGCCAGCAACTTATACAGAGGGCTTTCACCCCTCCACTTT. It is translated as CASNLYRGLSPLHF.

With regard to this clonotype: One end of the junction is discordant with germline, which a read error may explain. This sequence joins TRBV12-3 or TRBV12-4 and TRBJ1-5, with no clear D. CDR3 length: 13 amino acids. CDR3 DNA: TGTGCCAGTAGTTTAGCTCGGGATCAGCCTCAGCATTTT. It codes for CASSLARDQPQHF.

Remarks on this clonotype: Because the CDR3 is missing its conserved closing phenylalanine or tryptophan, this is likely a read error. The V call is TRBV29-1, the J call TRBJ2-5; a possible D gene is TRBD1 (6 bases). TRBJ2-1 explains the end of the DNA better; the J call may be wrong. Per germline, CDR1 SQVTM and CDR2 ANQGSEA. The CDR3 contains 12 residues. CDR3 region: CRGMDSGETQFL. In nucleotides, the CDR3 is TGCAGAGGTATGGACAGTGGAGAGACCCAGTTCCTC.

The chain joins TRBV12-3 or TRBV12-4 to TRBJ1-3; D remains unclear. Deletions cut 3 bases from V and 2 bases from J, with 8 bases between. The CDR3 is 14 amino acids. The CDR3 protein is CASSFRWTGNTIYF. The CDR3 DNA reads TGTGCCAGCAGTTTTCGGTGGACTGGAAACACCATATATTTT.

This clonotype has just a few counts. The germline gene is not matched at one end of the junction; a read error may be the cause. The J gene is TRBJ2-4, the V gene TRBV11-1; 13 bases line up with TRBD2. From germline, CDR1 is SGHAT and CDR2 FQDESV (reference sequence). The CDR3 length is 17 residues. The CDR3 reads CVSSFPGTSGAKNIQYF. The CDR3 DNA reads TGTGTCAGTAGCTTTCCCGGGACTAGCGGGGCCAAGAACATTCAGTACTTC.

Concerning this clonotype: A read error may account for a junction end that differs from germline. CDR3 in amino acids: CGSSLISLEGRHLYNEQFF. CDR3 nucleotide sequence: TGCGGCAGCAGCTTGATTTCTTTGGAGGGGCGTCATCTCTACAATGAGCAGTTCTTC. The V gene is TRBV5-1, the J gene TRBJ2-1; TRBD2 is a possible D gene (6 bases). Germline CDR1 and CDR2: SGHRS and YFSETQ. CDR3 length: 19 amino acids.

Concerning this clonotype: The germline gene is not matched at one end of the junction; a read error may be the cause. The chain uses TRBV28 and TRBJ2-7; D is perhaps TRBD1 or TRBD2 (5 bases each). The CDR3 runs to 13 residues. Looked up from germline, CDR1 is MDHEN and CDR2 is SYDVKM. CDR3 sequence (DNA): TGTGTCAGCAACGGGGACCGCGCCTACGAGAAGTACTTC. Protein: CVSNGDRAYEKYF.

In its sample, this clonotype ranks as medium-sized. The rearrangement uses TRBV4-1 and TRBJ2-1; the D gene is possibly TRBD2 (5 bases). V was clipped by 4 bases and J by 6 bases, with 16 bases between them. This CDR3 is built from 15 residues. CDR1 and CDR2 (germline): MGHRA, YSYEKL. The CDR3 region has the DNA TGCGCCAGCAGCCTTATCCCGGGGTATGGCAATGAGCAGTTCTTC. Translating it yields CASSLIPGYGNEQFF.